This TCR beta chain was recorded in a study of shared clonotypes between healthy human individuals. Terminally differentiated effector memory CD45RA+ cells were left out of the naive CD8 fraction, which was CD45RO-negative and positively selected for CCR7. Repertoires were generated with immunoSEQ multiplex PCR, while TCRdb's copy carries only in-frame clones and drops some. This sample has under 1 million clones; roughly 96% occur once, and the top ten carry about 0.25%. Sequencing was performed on naive CD8+ T cells sorted from blood. This receptor was identified in a man under 40 in good health.

The CDR3 bases are TGTGCCAGCAGCTTAGGTCCGGGACGCACAGATACGCAGTATTTT. Translation: CASSLGPGRTDTQYF. The genes are TRBV7-6 and TRBJ2-3; perhaps D is TRBD1 or TRBD2 (5 bases each). Germline CDR1 SGHVS, CDR2 FNYEAQ. The V and J ends lost 1 base and 1 base respectively, with 9 bases between them. The CDR3 sequence is 15 residues long.